The 10 T cell receptor beta chains given below trace back to one sample, sequenced in a study of blood T cell repertoires in COVID-19. Measured with immunoSEQ multiplex PCR; TCRdb has only the in-frame clones, and not every one. The sample has about 210,000 clones; around 88% are singletons. The specimen sequenced was peripheral blood. Receptors were obtained from a man in his forties or fifties with active or convalescent COVID-19.

The V call is TRBV6-5, the J call TRBJ1-2; D is unclear. The V end was cut by 7 bases, the J end by 7 bases, with 19 bases between. Per the germline V gene, CDR1 is MNHEY and CDR2 is SVGAGI. The length of the CDR3 is 14 residues. CDR3 in amino acids: CASKPVGGLGGYTF. Here the CDR3 DNA reads TGTGCCAGCAAACCCGTCGGCGGCCTAGGTGGCTACACCTTC.

This chain uses TRBV19 with TRBJ2-6, with 12 bases lining up with TRBD1. Trimming cost V 6 bases and J 4 bases; bases outside gene matches: 7. Germline CDR1 and CDR2: LNHDA and SQIVND (reference sequence). CDR3 length equals 17 residues. CDR3 DNA sequence: TGTGCCAGTAGCCGTTGGGACAGGGGGCCGGGGGCCAACGTCCTGACTTTC. Translating it yields CASSRWDRGPGANVLTF.

This clone was seen a few times. The rearrangement links TRBV5-1 to TRBJ1-1; D perhaps matches TRBD1 (6 bases). The V end lost 0 bases, the J end lost 6 bases, and 12 bases lay between the germline ends. CDR1 SGHRS and CDR2 YFSETQ come from the germline V gene. CDR3 length: 14 amino acids. This CDR3 is CASSLETRGAEAFF. The CDR3 nucleotides read TGCGCCAGCAGCTTGGAAACCAGGGGCGCTGAAGCTTTCTTT.

The gene calls are TRBV2 and TRBJ1-3, with 8 bases lining up with TRBD1. The CDR3 consists of 17 residues. The germline gives CDR1 SNHLY, CDR2 FYNNEI. J gave up 0 bases and V 6 bases, and 10 bases lay outside the gene matches. The CDR3 loop is CASRSGQVTTSGNTIYF. The CDR3 DNA reads TGTGCCAGCAGGTCGGGACAGGTAACAACCTCTGGAAACACCATATATTTT.

The J gene is TRBJ2-3, the V gene TRBV7-3, with 14 bases fitting TRBD2. Germline lookup yields CDR1 SGHTA and CDR2 FQGTGA. The CDR3 length is 20 residues. J lost 0 bases, V lost 4 bases, and 12 bases had no gene match. CDR3 amino acids: CASSSPPGLAGVGSTDTQYF. The CDR3 region has the DNA TGTGCCAGCAGCTCCCCTCCGGGACTAGCGGGAGTGGGGAGCACAGATACGCAGTATTTT.

V gene TRBV19 combines with J gene TRBJ1-2; possibly TRBD1 for D (5 bases). The CDR3 is 13 amino acids. Germline V CDR1 and CDR2: LNHDA, SQIVND (reference sequence). Trimming took 10 bases from V and 5 from J, leaving 17 bases between them. Written as DNA, the CDR3 is TGTGCCACGGGGCGGGGTGTGGGTTATGGCTACACCTTC. Protein: CATGRGVGYGYTF. The full variable domain, rest sourced from reference TRBV19 and TRBJ1-2, is DGGITQSPKYLFRKEGQNVTLSCEQNLNHDAMYWYRQDPGQGLRLIYYSQIVNDFQKGDIAEGYSVSREKKESFPLTVTSAQKNPTAFYLCATGRGVGYGYTFGSGTRLTVV.

The chain recombines TRBV2 with TRBJ1-1; a weak D match, TRBD1 (5 bases). The CDR3 consists of 13 residues. Trimming stripped 0 bases from V and 6 bases from J, with 8 bases between. Looked up from germline, CDR1 is SNHLY and CDR2 is FYNNEI. The CDR3 DNA is TGTGCCAGCAGTGAAGCATGGGGGGCTGAAGCTTTCTTT. Translated, it gives CASSEAWGAEAFF.

The chain has TRBV30 and TRBJ2-5; D ambiguous. The V gene's germline CDR1 is GTSNPN and CDR2 SVGIG (reference sequence). V lost 2 bases and J 6 bases, leaving 19 bases between the germline ends. CDR3 length: 15 residues. The CDR3 DNA reads as TGTGCCTGGAGTCCCCCCCCGGCCCGACTTCAGACCCAGTACTTC. It yields the protein CAWSPPPARLQTQYF. The entire variable domain, with the rest obtained from reference TRBV30 and TRBJ2-5, is as follows: SQTIHQWPATLVQPVGSPLSLECTVEGTSNPNLYWYRQAAGRGLQLLFYSVGIGQISSEVPQNLSASRPQDRQFILSSKKLLLSDSGFYLCAWSPPPARLQTQYFGPGTRLLVL.

Turning to this clone: This same CDR3 is encoded by further DNA sequences in the sample. The chain is built from TRBV5-1 and TRBJ2-3; 9 nucleotides line up with TRBD1. The trim removed 4 bases at V and 3 bases at J, leaving 6 bases unmatched. CDR3 length: 15 amino acids. In germline, CDR1 is SGHRS, CDR2 YFSETQ. The DNA of the CDR3 is TGCGCCAGCAGCCCGGGACAGGGCGGGACAGATACGCAGTATTTT. Translated: CASSPGQGGTDTQYF.

The chain recombines TRBV5-1 with TRBJ2-7; D is undetermined. The V gene's germline CDR1 is SGHRS and CDR2 YFSETQ. V lost 4 bases, J lost 5 bases, and 13 bases lay in between. The CDR3 is 13 residues long. Here the CDR3 DNA reads TGCGCCAGCAGCCGAGAGAGACGGGACGAGCAGTACTTC. Encoded protein: CASSRERRDEQYF.